This T cell receptor (beta chain) was identified during a study of blood T cell repertoires in COVID-19 (dated by TCRdb to about 2020). With respect to the entire study: Samples covering the acute and convalescent phases of COVID-19 were provided by collaborators in the United States, Italy and Spain. Sample metadata almost always included a de-identified subject ID, COVID-19 status, age in years and sex. Where available, HLA class I and class II types were taken from metadata supplied by the sample provider and were not determined by assay-based typing. The repertoires were released in a freely available public database intended as a resource for research on the immune response to SARS-CoV-2. Samples were obtained from the ongoing ImmuneRACE study (first 160 participants) and from about 1,300 subjects provided by 6 global collaborators. The dataset comprised deeply sampled blood TCRbeta repertoires from subjects exposed to, actively infected with, or recovered from COVID-19. The prospective study material was composed of cDNA or gDNA derived from T cells, B-cell-depleted T cells, or PBMCs.

A note on this clone: The antigen it binds to is not known. The record has no base qualities; no much larger clone is one base away.

TCRbeta CDR3 regions were amplified from genomic DNA by means of the immunoSEQ Assay, a bias-controlled multiplex PCR. In the source study's methods: Within the assay, amplification of reference gene primers was used to estimate how many nucleated cells each sample contained. Sequence reads were collapsed and filtered to measure the absolute abundance of every unique TCRbeta CDR3 rearrangement. Productive Simpson clonality was computed per sample as the square root of Simpson's diversity index over productive rearrangements. TCRdb re-hosts the immuneACCESS table, in-frame sequences only. Its copies lack some clones; in the studies checked, an unresolved V gene accounts for under half of them, and the cause for the rest is not known. D and trimming come from the DNA, and the V and J calls and clone size come from that table. The sample includes roughly 280,000 clones, with around nine tenths observed a single time. The top ten constitute 1.5% to 2% of the sample.

CDR1 and CDR2 (SGHNT, YENEEA) derive from the germline V gene. V and J lose 1 base and 0 bases, and a span of 7 bases separates them. From cysteine to phenylalanine, the CDR3 is 14 amino acids long. Of all the DNA, just the CDR3 is kept, 42 bases in frame from base 1. What the authors observed across the whole study: How much clinical and demographic metadata was included differed by source and by participant, and the metadata was provided uncurated.

Participants in the prospective study were enrolled through a virtual design, were aged about 18 to 100 years, and lived in roughly 25 United States geographic areas. In the prospective study, participants were assigned to cohorts based on the clinical history participants reported in a screening survey and a study questionnaire. Recovered participants in ImmuneRACE Cohort 3 were defined by two consecutive negative NP/OP PCR tests, clearance by a healthcare professional, or resolution of symptoms. Each participant in the prospective study had whole blood, serum and a nasopharyngeal or oropharyngeal swab collected by mobile phlebotomists. Prospective study participants could optionally give additional blood draws and questionnaires over an approximately 2-month period. Blood samples from the prospective study were shipped frozen or at room temperature prior to DNA extraction.

The chain was built from TRBV11-3 and TRBJ2-7; a tentative D match to TRBD2 spans 6 bases. The source is an older woman who had recovered from COVID-19. Source material: PBMCs or T cells enriched from blood (not recorded which). The sequenced DNA is TGTGCCAGCAGCTTAGGGACTAACTCCTACGAGCAGTACTTC. Its protein product is CASSLGTNSYEQYF.